The TCR beta chain described here comes from a study of T cells in narcolepsy. Sequencing was performed with immunoSEQ multiplex PCR; in TCRdb, only in-frame clones are kept and a portion is missing. The table shows roughly 35,000 clones, with about 85% occurring only once. The study, taken as a whole, reports: No autoreactive T cell clone sequences appeared in some memory CD4+ repertoires. Reportedly, autoreactive clonotypes were serially detected in patients' blood but not controls'. HCRT-specific and TRIB2-specific autoreactive clonotypes appeared among same-patient CSF and blood CD4+ clonotypes.

The CDR3 runs to 12 residues. V was trimmed by 3 bases and J by 6 bases, leaving 6 bases between them. The germline V gene encodes CDR1 SEHNR and CDR2 FQNEAQ (reference sequence). On this clone: The target antigen is unknown.

The origin of this receptor is a human donor with narcolepsy. The chain has TRBV7-9 and TRBJ1-3; D is unresolved. Sequenced sample: CD45RA- memory CD4+ T cells from PBMCs. This CDR3 is CASSFLANTIYF. The CDR3 nucleotides read TGTGCCAGCAGCTTTTTAGCAAACACCATATATTTT.